The T cell receptor beta chain under discussion was sequenced for a study of cytomegalovirus exposure and HLA in healthy donors (dated 2017 in TCRdb). With respect to the entire study: An earlier analysis of some 550 of the donors reported 250 to 300 Gb of sequence data and 120 million or so unique TCR beta sequences from about 200 million T cells. Approximately 310 gigabases of sequencing data and 70 million to 95 million unique TCR sequences made up an early release that covered approximately 650 HLA-typed donors. Of the roughly 400 genotyped donors, 65% to 90% were placed in the genetic ancestry cluster associated with self-reported Caucasian donors. The aim of the study was to test whether cataloging public T cell receptors could identify signatures of past pathogen exposure. Using immunosequencing, the study profiled T cell repertoires from fewer than 850 subjects and related those repertoires to cytomegalovirus serostatus. A separate validation cohort of approximately 130 different subjects was used in addition to the 666-subject first cohort. To predict cytomegalovirus infection status, the study combined high-throughput TCR immunosequencing, statistical association of individual TCRs with disease status, and machine learning. A later analysis re-analyzed previously published TCR beta repertoires from 500 to 700 donors and added high-resolution HLA genotyping to study TCR occurrence patterns. Rather than using new phenotypic data, the later analysis identified candidate immune exposures from TCR beta sequences and from how often those sequences occurred across donors. In an earlier analysis of 587 of the donors, high-throughput TCR beta sequencing was used to judge whether each TCR beta V gene segment behaved as functional or pseudogenic. Donor age, sex, ethnicity and CMV serostatus were collected together with the repertoire data. Genome-wide SNP genotypes for about 65% of the roughly 670 donors were used in a later genetic analysis, which treated that subset as a discovery cohort. Every discovery cohort repertoire had been produced on one sequencing platform. Class I and class II HLA loci were covered by the typing at four-digit resolution. The number of donors typed differed by locus, with roughly 620-630 for A, B, C, DRB1 and DQB1, approximately 500 for DQA1, nearly 610 for DPA1, and about 450 for DPB1. Several DR-DQ haplotypes were handled as single units for association and clustering, since linkage in the cohort was strong. Among some 410 genotyped donors of the cohort, an average of about 240,000 unique TCR beta nucleotide sequences were sequenced per donor, around 20% of them non-productive. Study-level results and caveats: According to a later analysis, most CMV-associated TCR beta chains appeared to be HLA-restricted, and the HLA associations seemed to be driven largely by CMV exposure. A further reported finding was that TCR beta sequences accurately predicted the HLA-A and HLA-B alleles for most subjects in the first cohort. In vitro tests confirmed that a few of the cytomegalovirus-associated TCR beta chains recognize cytomegalovirus antigens. The sequencing pipeline was judged likely to have produced a cluster of highly shared sequence variants as a technical artifact. The presence/absence analyses assumed that sequencing depth was roughly uniform across donors, and that assumption may not be true. Cytomegalovirus status was reported to be diagnosed by the classifier with high specificity and sensitivity in both the original and validation cohorts. Most TCR sequences were seen in very few donors, while some public TCRs were found in many individuals. When HLA alleles, especially DR and DQ, strongly co-occurred, attributing TCR associations to individual alleles was difficult. According to a later analysis, TCR association rates differed among HLA loci, with DRB1 alleles showing the most associated TCRs and HLA-C alleles showing the fewest. Some IMGT-functional V segments, including TRBV6-2 and TRBV6-3, could not be distinguished by the 87-base-pair reads and were therefore excluded. Specific HLA alleles were associated with some 15,000 TCR beta sequences at a false discovery rate of 0.05 in a later analysis. Because counts were too low, seventeen rarely observed V segments, including chromosome 9 orphons, were excluded from the earlier analysis of 587 of the donors. In a later analysis, several top co-occurrence clusters were reported to appear linked to parvovirus B19, influenza, CMV and Epstein-Barr virus. Compared with equally common non-associated chains, HLA-associated TCR beta chains in a later analysis were more clonally expanded and had lower generation probabilities. In an earlier analysis of some 540 of the donors, most TCR beta V segments appeared in productive rearrangements about 87% or about 30% of the time, broadly matching IMGT annotations. A total of about 180 TCR beta chains were listed by the study as associated with cytomegalovirus. According to a later genetic analysis, donors in an Asian-associated ancestry cluster had fewer N-insertions in productive TCRs than the approximately 690-donor mean. In a later genetic analysis, a missense DCLRE1C variant was associated with V-gene and J-gene trimming of TCR beta chains, and the association was replicated in an independent cohort. The cohort was sequenced for TCR beta chains only, and without alpha or paired-chain data the features that could be detected were limited. Linkage disequilibrium might explain the correlated functional status among segregating V segments, but an unknown experimental factor could not be excluded. The authors suggested that the approach could potentially be generalized to other disease states and immunological phenotypes. For the cohort, immune exposure information was limited to CMV serostatus. Because some donors lacked HLA typing at each locus, the association tests relied only on the typed subset.

Ends trimmed: V by 0 bases, J by 5 bases; bases unmatched to a gene: 4. The germline V gene specifies SGHRS as CDR1 and YFSETQ as CDR2. Including the terminal cysteine and phenylalanine, the CDR3 comprises 14 residues. Only the CDR3 DNA is retained, 42 bases long and in frame from the first base. Turning to this clone: Its antigen target is currently unknown. No per-base quality is available; no much larger clone lies one base away.

The cohort was made up of approximately 700 healthy bone marrow donors. At the time of sampling, all cohort members were nominally healthy, though unrecorded immune exposures were likely present. The donor tested CMV seronegative, placing the donor among the 352 seronegative members of the cohort. A peripheral blood sample was collected from each donor, and TCR beta sequencing was performed on peripheral blood mononuclear cells. Genomic DNA was extracted from the blood cell samples with the Qiagen DNeasy Blood Extraction Kit. Receptors were amplified or captured by the immunoSEQ multiplex PCR assay. For the multiplex PCR, a mixture combining 60 forward primers for TCR Vbeta segments and 13 reverse primers for TCR Jbeta segments was used. The CDR3 region of rearranged TCR beta genes was amplified from genomic DNA by a multiplex PCR assay. The Illumina HiSeq System was used to sequence the amplified TCR beta libraries as 87-base-pair reads. Per the authors' processing: In a later analysis, tens of millions of unique TCR beta chains were counted across the approximately 640 repertoires, and approximately 11 million of these chains were shared by at least two donors. Raw reads were error-corrected and collapsed into unique sequences with a nearest-neighbor algorithm that merged closely related sequences to remove PCR and sequencing errors. CDR3 sequences were aligned to IMGT reference sequences to assign V, D and J gene segments. Each retained sequence needed at least a six-nucleotide match to both a V gene segment and a J gene segment. A rearrangement was called productive if the CDR3 had no stop codons and remained in frame with V and J, and every other rearrangement was called non-productive. Following IMGT convention, CDR3 was defined as the stretch from the second conserved V-encoded cysteine up to the conserved J-encoded phenylalanine. The earlier analysis of about 610 of the donors excluded sequences that lacked an unambiguous match to a single V gene segment. In an earlier analysis of approximately 560 of the donors, a V segment was called functional when productive rearrangements were above 56.7%, and segregating when the standard deviation between donors exceeded 5%. A statistical classification framework was built to diagnose cytomegalovirus status from the catalog of TCR beta chain sequences. In a later analysis, V and J genes were assigned by comparing TCR nucleotide sequences against IMGT/GENE-DB human TR gene sequences. Using the TCRdist pipeline, a later analysis assigned CDR3 sequences along with most-parsimonious VDJ recombination scenarios. A later analysis defined each TCR beta chain by its CDR3 amino acid sequence plus V-gene family, and excluded reads lacking a unique V-gene family. In a later analysis, 500 to 700 highly shared, low-generation-probability nucleotide sequences were removed to address suspected cross-contamination and a sequencing artifact. For each public chain, a later analysis derived a clonal expansion index from normalized ranks of inferred template counts within each repertoire. In a later analysis, generation probabilities were computed using a VDJ recombination model fitted to out-of-frame rearrangements, and the results were checked against IGoR. In a later analysis, hypergeometric tests were used to score TCR-TCR, TCR-HLA and TCR-CMV co-occurrence, with a repertoire-size bias correction applied to TCR pairs. In a later analysis, false discovery rates were estimated by permuting HLA or CMV assignments 20 times. In a later analysis, co-occurring TCRs were grouped using DBSCAN, and TCRdist sequence similarity was added for clustering within HLA-allele-positive subsets. Repertoires with fewer than 30,000 or more than 120,000 public chains, plus five repertoires with anomalous nucleotide sharing, were excluded from co-occurrence clustering. This immuneACCESS table, as held by TCRdb, lists in-frame sequences with V and J called but not all clones. Of the missing ones, under half trace to an unresolved V gene in checked studies; the others have no known cause. The V and J calls and clone size come from that table; D and trimming were worked out from the DNA. The table for this sample lists fewer than 200,000 clones; about 75% of them were counted only once. The ten largest clones add up to roughly 2% of the sample.

The sequencing sample was made of PBMCs. The TCR was taken from a female donor in good health and CMV-seronegative. The chain was built from TRBV5-1 and TRBJ2-5, and 7 junction bases match TRBD2. The CDR3 is CASSLGGREETQYF. The nucleotides are TGCGCCAGCAGCTTGGGGGGGAGGGAGGAGACCCAGTACTTC.